These 15 T cell receptor beta chains were sequenced from one sample in a study of cytomegalovirus exposure and HLA in healthy donors. PCR used 60 Vbeta primers and 13 Jbeta primers. Sequencing used immunoSEQ multiplex PCR; TCRdb keeps in-frame clones, though not all of them. The table records more than 95,000 clones, approximately 76% of them present only once. The sequenced material came from PBMCs. The receptors originated from a man in his fifties in good health and CMV-seropositive.

The chain combines TRBV7-9 with TRBJ2-7, with D tentatively TRBD1 (6 bases). Germline loops: CDR1 SEHNR, CDR2 FQNEAQ (reference sequence). V dropped 4 bases and J dropped 3 bases, with 10 bases sitting between them. CDR3 length: 13 amino acids. CDR3 DNA sequence: TGTGCCAGCAGCTCAAACAGGGTCTACGAGCAGTACTTC. This encodes CASSSNRVYEQYF. The whole variable domain, filled in from reference TRBV7-9 and TRBJ2-7, reads DTGVSQNPRHKITKRGQNVTFRCDPISEHNRLYWYRQTLGQGPEFLTYFQNEAQLEKSRLLSDRFSAERPKGSFSTLEIQRTEQGDSAMYLCASSSNRVYEQYFGPGTRLTVT.

In this sample, this clone turned up once. CDR3 bases: TGCGCCAGCAGCCAAGCCTTTTCCTACGAGCAGTACTTC. This translates into CASSQAFSYEQYF. This chain connects TRBV4-1 to TRBJ2-7; D ambiguous. The CDR3 covers 13 residues. Germline-derived CDR1 and CDR2 are MGHRA and YSYEKL. Trimming removed 1 base from V and 1 base from J, with 5 bases in between.

The chain links TRBV2 to TRBJ2-1; tentative D call: TRBD1 (6 bases). In germline, CDR1 is SNHLY, CDR2 FYNNEI. V was trimmed by 9 bases and J by 0 bases, leaving 12 bases between them. CDR3 length: 14 residues. CDR3 DNA sequence: TGTGCCAGGGGGGCATCCCGCTCCTACAATGAGCAGTTCTTC. Amino acids: CARGASRSYNEQFF.

This rearrangement joins TRBV14 to TRBJ2-1; no firm D call. Germline V CDR1 and CDR2: SGHDN, FVKESK. This CDR3 has 14 residues. The V end was cut by 4 bases, the J end by 8 bases, with 15 bases between. The CDR3 region has the DNA TGTGCCAGCAGCCCCCTGGCCGTATACGATGAGCAGTTCTTC. Translating it yields CASSPLAVYDEQFF.

This CDR3 reads CASSARGGLTDTQYF. CDR3 nucleotide sequence: TGTGCCAGCAGCGCCCGGGGGGGGCTCACAGATACGCAGTATTTT. The chain is built from TRBV9 and TRBJ2-3; 8 bases are a match to TRBD2. J lost 2 bases, V lost 3 bases, and 5 bases had no gene match. The CDR3 has 15 amino acids. The germline CDR1 and CDR2 sequences are SGDLS and YYNGEE.

This clone was observed a single time. This chain connects TRBV27 to TRBJ1-2, with D possibly matching TRBD1 (6 bases). The length of the CDR3 is 13 residues. Germline loops: CDR1 MNHEY, CDR2 SMNVEV (reference sequence). Trimming took off 4 bases at V and 8 bases at J, with 14 bases between the two ends. The CDR3 loop is CASSSYRAGGYTF. CDR3 DNA: TGTGCCAGCAGTTCCTACAGGGCTGGGGGCTACACCTTC.

The V and J genes are TRBV6-5 and TRBJ1-1; possible D gene TRBD1, 5 bases. V was clipped by 5 bases and J by 11 bases, with 18 bases between them. CDR1 and CDR2 (germline): MNHEY, SVGAGI. CDR3 size: 13 residues. The DNA for the CDR3 is TGTGCCAGCAGTCTGCCAGGGAGGGGCGACGCTTTCTTT. Its protein product is CASSLPGRGDAFF.

This chain links TRBV5-1 with TRBJ2-5; 9 nucleotides line up with TRBD1. Germline trimming cut 4 bases from V and 2 bases from J; bases unmatched to any gene: 3. Germline V gene lookup returns CDR1 SGHRS and CDR2 YFSETQ. This CDR3 region has 14 residues. The CDR3 spells CASSHGTGQETQYF. As DNA, the CDR3 is TGCGCCAGCAGCCATGGGACAGGGCAAGAGACCCAGTACTTC.

The V and J genes are TRBV4-3 and TRBJ1-2, with no clear D. Germline V gene data show CDR1 as LGHNA and CDR2 as YSLEER. The CDR3 is 13 amino acids. Trimming removed 1 base at V and 3 bases at J, with 6 bases between. This CDR3 reads CASSQGLDYGYTF. CDR3 nucleotide sequence: TGCGCCAGCAGCCAAGGGCTAGACTATGGCTACACCTTC.

The chain employs TRBV28 and TRBJ2-1; the D is unclear. Trimming took 3 bases from V and 10 from J, leaving 10 bases between them. Germline V lookup: CDR1 MDHEN, CDR2 SYDVKM. The CDR3 has 12 residues. This CDR3 reads CASSFIDSEQFF. The DNA for the CDR3 is TGTGCCAGCAGTTTTATCGATAGCGAGCAGTTCTTC.

In its sample, this clone was seen a few times. The rearrangement links TRBV5-1 to TRBJ2-2, with TRBD1 identical over 8 bases. The germline V gene has CDR1 SGHRS and CDR2 YFSETQ. CDR3 length: 18 residues. The ends lost 2 bases at V and 4 bases at J; junction bases unmatched: 13. CDR3 bases: TGCGCCAGCAGCTTAAGCTACTCAGGGGGCTTGGGCACCGGGGAGCTGTTTTTT. It encodes CASSLSYSGGLGTGELFF.

V gene TRBV9 combines with J gene TRBJ2-6; D not certain. Trimming left V 0 bases short and J 5 bases short, with 12 bases between. CDR1 and CDR2 (germline): SGDLS, YYNGEE. This CDR3 is built from 16 residues. CDR3 sequence reads: CASSVGLPLRANVLTF. The CDR3, as DNA: TGTGCCAGCAGCGTAGGACTCCCTCTCCGGGCCAACGTCCTGACTTTC.

The rearrangement joins TRBV5-1 to TRBJ1-1; 9 bases match TRBD1. Trimming cost V 4 bases and J 4 bases; bases outside gene matches: 8. CDR3 size: 15 residues. Germline CDR1 SGHRS, CDR2 YFSETQ. The CDR3 protein is CASSARDRVATEAFF. The CDR3 region has the DNA TGCGCCAGCAGCGCCCGGGACAGGGTTGCCACTGAAGCTTTCTTT.

The chain uses TRBV6-1 and TRBJ1-4; D may be TRBD1 (6 bases). The germline V and J ends were trimmed by 4 bases and 5 bases, with 20 bases remaining between them. Germline V lookup: CDR1 MNHNS, CDR2 SASEGT. The CDR3 contains 17 residues. The CDR3 sequence is CASSGQGGTGRNEKLFF. The CDR3 DNA follows: TGTGCCAGCAGTGGACAAGGGGGTACGGGGAGAAATGAAAAACTGTTTTTT.

This clone was seen more than once but under ten times. The gene calls are TRBV7-9 and TRBJ2-7, with a possible D match to TRBD1 (6 bases). The CDR3 covers 13 residues. Germline V gene data show CDR1 as SEHNR and CDR2 as FQNEAQ (reference sequence). V dropped 5 bases and J dropped 2 bases, with 10 bases sitting between them. The CDR3 DNA follows: TGTGCCAGCAGCCGGGACATTGCCTACGAGCAGTACTTC. Translated: CASSRDIAYEQYF.